The TCR beta chain under discussion was sequenced for a study of T-cell memory formation after mild COVID-19. Study as a whole: Each donor largely had its own TCR clusters. Points from the study as a whole: Nothing showed for sure that second-wave clones peaking on day 37 were SARS-CoV-2 specific.

This CDR3 has 11 amino acids. Trimming cost V 12 bases and J 8 bases, with 15 bases left between them. Germline assignment: CDR1 KGHDR and CDR2 SFDVKD. With regard to this clonotype: Its antigen is as yet unknown.

After 5'RACE with constant-segment primers, TCR alpha and TCR beta cDNA libraries carrying sample barcodes and UMIs were obtained. TCRdb passed the 5' RACE reads through MiXCR, listing each CDR3 protein once. Here the sample spans roughly 300,000 distinct CDR3 sequences, roughly 15% being singletons. This clonotype was obtained from a man aged 18-30 years who had mild COVID-19 (a few samples of this study predate the infection). Cell type and time point are not known. The gene calls are TRBV24-1 and TRBJ1-2; D gene ambiguous. Sequenced: PBMCs or a T cell subset sorted from them (not recorded which). CDR3 sequence (DNA): TGTGCCTCTAGCTCCCTTTGGGGCTACACCTTC. Amino acids: CASSSLWGYTF.